This TCR beta chain was retrieved from a study of T-cell reconstitution after alpha-beta-depleted transplantation in children. Overall study results and limits: Newly generated T cells supplied most T-cell counts and diversity one year post-transplant. Where some patients showed high TCRbeta diversity at day 60, it came from recipient T cells and thymic progenitors that had survived. Expanded graft clones numbering several hundred reportedly gave rise to alpha-beta T cells about two months after transplant.

Preparation of the TCRbeta library was carried out with unique molecular identifiers. MiXCR, run by TCRdb on the PCR reads, gives a single entry per CDR3 protein. The sample lists about 980,000 distinct CDR3 sequences, about 30% seen once, with over 25% in the top ten. This clonotype was detected only a few times. Its antigen is not known. V was clipped by 3 bases and J by 5 bases, with 7 bases between them. Germline V CDR1 and CDR2: MDHEN, SYDVKM. This CDR3 is built from 12 residues. The source material was PBMCs, mostly from graft donor cells, sampled 360 days after TCRalphabeta/CD19-depleted stem cell transplant. The rearrangement uses TRBV28 and TRBJ2-5; no definite D call. The receptor comes from a boy under three years old who had a stem cell transplant for SCID, so the T cells may come from the graft donor. CDR3: CASSFVRETQYF. DNA of the CDR3: TGTGCCAGCAGTTTTGTAAGGGAGACCCAGTACTTC.